Each of the 29 T cell receptor beta chains below was sequenced from the same sample in a study of Tregs in tolerant kidney transplant recipients. Repertoires were generated with immunoSEQ multiplex PCR, while TCRdb's copy carries only in-frame clones and drops some. Seen in this sample are 30,000 or so clones; the ten most common clones hold 13% to 15%. The sequenced sample was CD8+ T cells from blood, obtained before the transplant. The receptors come from a human donor who received a combined kidney and bone marrow transplant.

Details on this clone: The observed sequence ends 3 residues before the CDR3 terminus, with the missing tail filled in from the germline J gene. The chain employs TRBV11-2 and TRBJ2-7; TRBD1 is a possible D gene (5 bases). This CDR3 comprises 14 residues. V lost 1 base and J lost 0, with 7 bases in between. Germline CDR1 SGHAT, CDR2 FQNNGV. CDR3 amino acids: CASSLGTSSYEQYF. The covered CDR3 bases are TGTGCCAGCAGCTTAGGGACAAGCTCCTACGAG.

In the case of this clone: From the germline J gene comes the end of the CDR3, since the read stops 3 residues before it. The V call is TRBV10-3, the J call TRBJ2-1, with 9 bases lining up with TRBD1. The CDR3 is 16 residues long. Germline loops: CDR1 ENHRY, CDR2 SYGVKD. Trimming at V came to 0 bases and at J to 8 bases, leaving 8 bases not matched to a gene. The CDR3 loop reads CAISESGTGLGYEQFF. CDR3 DNA, as far as it was read: TGTGCCATCAGTGAGTCAGGGACAGGGCTCGGGTATGAG.

With regard to this clone: The read finishes 3 residues shy of the CDR3 end, and the germline J gene is used to complete it. Other DNA sequences in the sample encode the same CDR3. The chain recombines TRBV6-2 or TRBV6-3 with TRBJ2-5; 7 bases fit TRBD1. The V gene end was trimmed by 2 bases and the J gene end by 2 bases; junction bases not matched to a gene: 5. The length of the CDR3 is 15 residues. Per the germline V gene, CDR1 is MNHEY and CDR2 is SVGEGT. Partial CDR3 DNA: TGTGCCAGCAGTTACCCGGGGACAGCTCAAGAGACC. It yields the protein CASSYPGTAQET. The complete CDR3 reads CASSYPGTAQETQYF.

For this clone: The read terminates 3 residues before the CDR3 end, so the remaining end is supplied by the germline J gene. The rearrangement uses TRBV29-1 and TRBJ2-1; 7 positions match TRBD1. This CDR3 comprises 14 residues. After removal of 4 bases from V and 8 bases from J, the junction contained 11 bases not matched to a gene. CDR1 and CDR2 from the germline V gene are SQVTM and ANQGSEA. CDR3 DNA (partial): TGCAGCGTTGGTGGTGGGCAGGGGGACCATGAG. Residues: CSVGGGQGDHE. The CDR3 in full is CSVGGGQGDHEQFF.

The sequenced CDR3 bases are TGTGCCAGCAGCTTAGACGGCGGGGTCGCGTTCAATGAG. This gives the protein CASSLDGGVAFNE. The CDR3 reads in full as CASSLDGGVAFNEQFF. This chain joins TRBV7-8 and TRBJ2-1; possible D gene TRBD2, 6 bases. The read ends 3 residues shy of where the CDR3 ends; the end is completed using the germline J gene. Germline-derived CDR1 and CDR2 are SGHVS and FQNEAQ. V was clipped by 1 base and J by 6 bases, with 16 bases between them. CDR3 size: 16 residues.

A remark on this clone: The CDR3 end lies 3 residues beyond the end of the read and is filled in from the germline J gene. V and J are TRBV7-2 and TRBJ1-1, with unresolved D. Germline V gene lookup returns CDR1 SGHTA and CDR2 FQGNSA. The length of the CDR3 is 12 residues. V lost 5 bases and J lost 4, with 8 bases in between. The CDR3 spells CASSPSPTEAFF. The CDR3 bases that were read are TGTGCCAGCAGCCCAAGCCCCACTGAA.

As regards this clone: The read terminates 3 residues before the CDR3 end, so the remaining end is supplied by the germline J gene. The chain carries TRBV18 and TRBJ2-1; tentatively, D is TRBD1 or TRBD2 (7 bases each). Looked up from germline, CDR1 is KGHSH and CDR2 is LQKENI. CDR3 length: 15 amino acids. V was trimmed by 1 base and J by 6 bases, leaving 13 bases between them. Incomplete CDR3 DNA: TGTGCCAGCTCACCACGGGAGGGGGCTTCCAATGAG. Translating it yields CASSPREGASNE. The CDR3, in full, reads CASSPREGASNEQFF.

With respect to this clone: The read ends 3 residues shy of where the CDR3 ends; the end is completed using the germline J gene. This chain links TRBV5-4 with TRBJ2-5; possibly TRBD1 for D (6 bases). This CDR3 region has 14 residues. The V gene's germline CDR1 is SGHNT and CDR2 YYREEE (reference sequence). V was shortened by 2 bases and J by 4 bases, with 12 bases between the two germline ends. The DNA read from the CDR3 is TGTGCCAGCAGCTTTTGGGGGCTTGGAGAGACC. Amino acids: CASSFWGLGET. The whole CDR3 protein reads CASSFWGLGETQYF.

Comments on this clone: Read coverage stops 3 residues before the CDR3 terminus; the germline J gene supplies the remainder. Other DNA sequences from this sample encode an identical CDR3 as well. V usage is TRBV19 and J usage is TRBJ2-7, with a weak D call TRBD1 (7 bases). V was shortened by 3 bases and J by 2 bases, with 11 bases between the two germline ends. Germline V lookup: CDR1 LNHDA, CDR2 SQIVND (reference sequence). This CDR3 is built from 14 residues. The CDR3 region is CASSIGGGPYEQYF. The DNA read from the CDR3 is TGTGCCAGTAGTATTGGAGGGGGCCCCTACGAG.

Notes on this clone: With the read ending 3 residues before the CDR3 end, the germline J gene is used to fill in that end. The chain combines TRBV19 with TRBJ2-1; 7 bases are a match to TRBD2. The CDR3 totals 18 residues. Germline values: CDR1 LNHDA, CDR2 SQIVND (reference sequence). Trimming took 3 bases from V and 8 from J; bases not matched to a gene: 19. Incomplete CDR3 DNA: TGTGCCAGTAGTATGTCCCTCGTTGCGGGAGAGAAGTTTGATGAG. This translates into CASSMSLVAGEKFDE. The full CDR3 reads CASSMSLVAGEKFDEQFF. Combining the CDR3 with reference TRBV19 and TRBJ2-1 gives the whole variable domain DGGITQSPKYLFRKEGQNVTLSCEQNLNHDAMYWYRQDPGQGLRLIYYSQIVNDFQKGDIAEGYSVSREKKESFPLTVTSAQKNPTAFYLCASSMSLVAGEKFDEQFFGPGTRLTVL.

For this clone: The read ends 3 residues before the CDR3 terminus; that terminus is restored from the germline J gene. V is TRBV29-1 and J is TRBJ2-7; no reliable D call. Germline assignment: CDR1 SQVTM and CDR2 ANQGSEA. The CDR3 contains 11 residues. Trimming left V 0 bases short and J 6 bases short, with 6 bases between. CDR3 region: CSVEDLFEQYF. The CDR3 DNA, read in part, is TGCAGCGTTGAAGATCTTTTCGAG.

Note on this clone: The read terminates 3 residues ahead of where the CDR3 ends, so the germline J gene completes it. The chain carries TRBV2 and TRBJ2-3, with 10 bases that match TRBD2. The CDR3 has 13 amino acids. The V segment lost 7 bases and the J segment 7 bases; nucleotides outside the gene matches: 5. Germline values: CDR1 SNHLY, CDR2 FYNNEI. The sequenced part of the CDR3 DNA is TGTGCCAGCATGACACTAGCGGGAAATACG. Translating gives CASMTLAGNT. The CDR3 as a whole reads CASMTLAGNTQYF.

On this clone itself: The DNA ends 3 residues before the CDR3 does, and the rest of the CDR3 is filled in from the germline J gene. This chain joins TRBV2 and TRBJ2-7, with a weak D call TRBD1 (6 bases). CDR3 length equals 13 residues. The V and J ends lost 9 bases and 3 bases respectively, with 15 bases between them. Looked up from germline, CDR1 is SNHLY and CDR2 is FYNNEI. The CDR3 bases that were read are TGTGCCAGTGGGGTGACAGGCAACTACGAG. Translation: CASGVTGNYE. The full CDR3 reads CASGVTGNYEQYF. Together with reference TRBV2 and TRBJ2-7, the CDR3 gives the full variable domain: EPEVTQTPSHQVTQMGQEVILRCVPISNHLYFYWYRQILGQKVEFLVSFYNNEISEKSEIFDDQFSVERPDGSNFTLKIRSTKLEDSAMYFCASGVTGNYEQYFGPGTRLTVT.

The CDR3 sequence: CASSLEGYNEQFF. CDR3 DNA, as far as it was read: TGTGCCAGCAGCTTAGAAGGGTACAATGAG. This chain links TRBV13 with TRBJ2-1, with D uncertain. The read falls 3 residues short of the CDR3 end, and the missing part is taken from the germline J gene. The CDR3 runs 13 residues. In germline, CDR1 is PRHDT, CDR2 FYEKMQ (reference sequence). V shed 1 base and J shed 4 bases, with 5 bases lying between them.

Partial CDR3 DNA: TGTGCCAGCAGAAACGAGGACAGGGGTTATAATTCACCC. Its protein is CASRNEDRGYNSP. Given in full, the CDR3 is CASRNEDRGYNSPLHF. The chain couples TRBV5-4 to TRBJ1-6; 9 bases are shared with TRBD1. The CDR3 end lies 3 residues beyond the end of the read and is filled in from the germline J gene. CDR3 length: 16 amino acids. The V gene end was trimmed by 5 bases and the J gene end by 4 bases; junction bases not matched to a gene: 7. Germline CDR1 and CDR2: SGHNT and YYREEE (reference sequence).

Regarding this clone: The CDR3 extends 3 residues past the end of the read, so its final part is completed from the germline J gene. V usage is TRBV10-3 and J usage is TRBJ2-7; the D gene is possibly TRBD1 (5 bases). Trimming left V 10 bases short and J 0 bases short, with 13 bases between. CDR3 length: 13 amino acids. CDR1 and CDR2 from the germline V gene are ENHRY and SYGVKD. Partial CDR3 DNA: TGTGCCACCTCAGGGCCCCTCTCCTACGAG. Residues: CATSGPLSYE. The entire CDR3 protein is CATSGPLSYEQYF.

As concerns this clone: The read ends 3 residues shy of where the CDR3 ends; the end is completed using the germline J gene. The chain links TRBV7-2 to TRBJ1-1; possibly TRBD1 for D (5 bases). Germline V gene data show CDR1 as SGHTA and CDR2 as FQGNSA. Trimming cost V 8 bases and J 3 bases, with 19 bases left between them. CDR3 length: 15 amino acids. The CDR3 sequence: CASRYRSSEDTEAFF. The CDR3 DNA, read in part, is TGTGCCAGCCGCTACAGGTCCTCGGAGGACACTGAA.

Remarks on this clone: The read falls 3 residues short of the CDR3 end, and the missing part is taken from the germline J gene. The chain links TRBV7-2 to TRBJ2-2; D is unresolved. Germline V CDR1 and CDR2: SGHTA, FQGNSA. The CDR3 loop spans 11 amino acids. Trimming shortened V by 7 bases and J by 4 bases, and 4 bases separated the two germline ends. CDR3 DNA, as far as it was read: TGTGCCAGCACCCGCACCGGGGAG. It specifies CASTRTGE. Given in full, the CDR3 is CASTRTGELFF. The complete variable domain, with remaining parts taken from reference TRBV7-2 and TRBJ2-2, reads GAGVSQSPSNKVTEKGKDVELRCDPISGHTALYWYRQSLGQGLEFLIYFQGNSAPDKSGLPSDRFSAERTGGSVSTLTIQRTQQEDSAVYLCASTRTGELFFGEGSRLTVL.

Details on this clone: The CDR3 extends 3 residues past the end of the read, so its final part is completed from the germline J gene. The rearrangement uses TRBV20-1 and TRBJ2-2; tentative D call: TRBD2 (6 bases). CDR3 length equals 16 residues. Per germline, CDR1 DFQATT and CDR2 SNEGSKA (reference sequence). The V and J ends lost 1 base and 2 bases respectively, with 14 bases between them. CDR3 DNA (partial): TGCAGTGCTAGAGGTGATGGGACTCCTAACACCGGGGAG. Amino acids: CSARGDGTPNTGE. The entire CDR3 protein is CSARGDGTPNTGELFF.

Turning to this clone: Read data end 3 residues before the CDR3 end; the end is taken from the germline J gene. V gene TRBV19 combines with J gene TRBJ2-7; 9 positions agree with TRBD1. This CDR3 region has 14 residues. CDR1 and CDR2 from the germline V gene are LNHDA and SQIVND (reference sequence). With 3 bases clipped from V and 3 bases from J, the junction kept 3 bases outside the gene matches. The CDR3 region is CASSIGTGRYEQYF. The DNA read from the CDR3 is TGTGCCAGTAGTATCGGGACAGGGCGCTACGAG.

Of note for this clone: Other DNA sequences in this sample translate to the same CDR3. CDR3 residues: CASSLGLGYEQYF. The CDR3 DNA, read in part, is TGTGCCAGCAGCCTGGGACTAGGGTACGAG. V usage is TRBV7-2 and J usage is TRBJ2-7, with 8 bases fitting TRBD2. The read stops 3 residues short of the end of the CDR3; the missing end is completed from the germline J gene. The V gene end was trimmed by 5 bases and the J gene end by 4 bases; junction bases not matched to a gene: 4. CDR1 and CDR2 from the germline V gene are SGHTA and FQGNSA. The CDR3 spans 13 residues. The variable domain in full, completed from reference TRBV7-2 and TRBJ2-7, reads GAGVSQSPSNKVTEKGKDVELRCDPISGHTALYWYRQSLGQGLEFLIYFQGNSAPDKSGLPSDRFSAERTGGSVSTLTIQRTQQEDSAVYLCASSLGLGYEQYFGPGTRLTVT.

As to this clone: From the germline J gene comes the end of the CDR3, since the read stops 3 residues before it. The chain joins TRBV30 to TRBJ1-4; 11 bases are shared with TRBD1. The CDR3 has 15 residues. Germline V gives CDR1 GTSNPN, CDR2 SVGIG (reference sequence). Trimming removed 3 bases from V and 10 bases from J; junction bases left unmatched: 10. The covered CDR3 bases are TGTGCCTGGAGCGTACCCCGGACAGGGGGCGGAAAA. Its protein product is CAWSVPRTGGGK. The whole CDR3 reads CAWSVPRTGGGKLFF.

Remarks on this clone: The read falls 3 residues short of the CDR3 end, and the missing part is taken from the germline J gene. The chain carries TRBV5-1 and TRBJ1-1, with 11 bases lining up with TRBD1. This CDR3 comprises 16 residues. J was trimmed by 4 bases and V by 3 bases; bases with no gene match: 8. Per germline, CDR1 SGHRS and CDR2 YFSETQ. The CDR3 region is CASSYSPGTGGTEAFF. The CDR3 bases that were read are TGCGCCAGCAGCTACTCCCCCGGGACAGGGGGCACTGAA. Looking up the rest from reference TRBV5-1 and TRBJ1-1 gives the full variable domain: KAGVTQTPRYLIKTRGQQVTLSCSPISGHRSVSWYQQTPGQGLQFLFEYFSETQRNKGNFPGRFSGRQFSNSRSEMNVSTLELGDSALYLCASSYSPGTGGTEAFFGQGTRLTVV.

Remarks on this clone: The CDR3 is cut off 3 residues early in the read; its end comes from the germline J gene. V usage is TRBV7-9 and J usage is TRBJ1-6, with no clear D. Germline values: CDR1 SEHNR, CDR2 FQNEAQ (reference sequence). Trimming removed 0 bases from V and 4 bases from J, with 7 bases in between. The CDR3 is made up of 15 amino acids. The CDR3 protein is CASSLAAEYNSPLHF. CDR3 DNA, as far as it was read: TGTGCCAGCAGCTTAGCGGCGGAGTATAATTCACCC.

As for this clone: Read data end 3 residues before the CDR3 end; the end is taken from the germline J gene. V gene TRBV2 combines with J gene TRBJ2-7, with 9 nucleotides matching TRBD2. The germline gives CDR1 SNHLY, CDR2 FYNNEI. The CDR3 spans 16 residues. V dropped 4 bases and J dropped 5; count of bases not matched to a gene: 12. CDR3 DNA (partial): TGTGCCAGCAGTGGTGCCCTCTCGACTAGCGGAAACGAG. This translates into CASSGALSTSGNE. The entire CDR3 is CASSGALSTSGNEQYF.

About this clone: The read gets to within 3 residues of the CDR3 end, and the germline J gene fills in the rest. The J gene is TRBJ2-3, the V gene TRBV11-2; TRBD2 agrees at 11 bases. This CDR3 region has 15 residues. The germline CDR1 and CDR2 sequences are SGHAT and FQNNGV. Trimming at V came to 2 bases and at J to 7 bases, leaving 5 bases not matched to a gene. CDR3 bases read: TGTGCCAGCAGCTTATACGGGACTAGCGGAAATACG. Its translation: CASSLYGTSGNT. The complete CDR3 reads CASSLYGTSGNTQYF.

A word on this clone: The read comes to an end 3 residues before the CDR3 does, leaving the germline J gene to fill in the end. The chain joins TRBV7-6 to TRBJ2-1, with D unclear. The CDR3 spans 12 residues. V shed 1 base and J shed 9 bases, with 7 bases lying between them. Germline assignment: CDR1 SGHVS and CDR2 FNYEAQ. The CDR3 DNA, read in part, is TGTGCCAGCAGCTTAGTAGTCTTTGAG. Translation gives CASSLVVFE. The entire CDR3 protein is CASSLVVFEQFF.

About this clone itself: The read is 3 residues too short to cover the CDR3 end, so that end is filled in from the germline J gene. This rearrangement joins TRBV15 to TRBJ2-5; 7 positions agree with TRBD2. Germline loops: CDR1 LNHNV, CDR2 YYDKDF (reference sequence). Trimming removed 1 base from V and 3 bases from J; junction bases left unmatched: 11. The CDR3 covers 17 residues. CDR3 residues: CATSRAGKRESEETQYF. CDR3 DNA, as far as it was read: TGTGCCACCAGCAGAGCGGGAAAGCGGGAATCAGAAGAGACC.

About this clone itself: The CDR3 goes on 3 residues after the read ends, and that part is filled in from the germline J gene. The chain links TRBV30 to TRBJ2-7; 8 bases line up with TRBD1. This CDR3 is 14 amino acids long. Trimming took 4 bases from V and 1 from J; bases not matched to a gene: 6. The germline V gene has CDR1 GTSNPN and CDR2 SVGIG (reference sequence). CDR3 sequence: CAWIDRDRSYEQYF. CDR3 DNA, as far as it was read: TGTGCCTGGATCGACCGGGACAGGTCCTACGAG.